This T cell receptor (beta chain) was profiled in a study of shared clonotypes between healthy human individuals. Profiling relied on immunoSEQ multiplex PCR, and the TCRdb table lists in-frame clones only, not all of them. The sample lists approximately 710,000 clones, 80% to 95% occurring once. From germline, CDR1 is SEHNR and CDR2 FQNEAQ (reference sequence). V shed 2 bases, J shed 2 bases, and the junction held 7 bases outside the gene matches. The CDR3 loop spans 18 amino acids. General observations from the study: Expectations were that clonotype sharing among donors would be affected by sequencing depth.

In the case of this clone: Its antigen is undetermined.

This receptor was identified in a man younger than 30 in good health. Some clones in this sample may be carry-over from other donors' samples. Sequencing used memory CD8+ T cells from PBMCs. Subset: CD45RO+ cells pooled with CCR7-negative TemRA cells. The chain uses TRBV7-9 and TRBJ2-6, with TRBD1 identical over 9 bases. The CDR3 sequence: CASSLRTGVAPGANVLTF. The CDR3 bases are TGTGCCAGCAGCTTAAGGACAGGGGTAGCGCCTGGGGCCAACGTCCTGACTTTC.